This TCR beta chain was sequenced for a study of early T cells in non-severe SARS-CoV-2 infection. For the study at large: Sequenced bulk RNA came from whole blood that was unsorted, and chains were unpaired.

TCRdb re-called the 5' RACE reads through MiXCR, storing one row per CDR3 protein. The sample consists of 60,000 to 90,000 distinct CDR3 sequences, roughly 9.6% of them appearing once. The table lists this clonotype with many counts. Trimming took 6 bases from V and 7 from J, leaving 6 bases between them. Germline V gene sequence: CDR1 DFQATT, CDR2 SNEGSKA (reference sequence). This CDR3 has 9 amino acids. The V and J genes are TRBV20-1 and TRBJ1-2; D is uncertain. The sample consisted of whole blood. The sequence came from an adult who was a healthcare worker with PCR-confirmed SARS-CoV-2 infection or an uninfected control (not recorded which). The CDR3 region is CSASGGYTF. The CDR3, as DNA: TGCAGTGCCTCCGGTGGCTACACCTTC.